A single T cell receptor beta chain is shown here with its context. The data were obtained in a study of patients and donors after allogeneic stem cell transplantation. TCRdb reprocessed the RT-PCR reads via MiXCR and lists one record per CDR3 protein. The repertoire holds roughly 960,000 distinct CDR3 sequences, with 18% as singletons. The CDR3 sequence is 15 residues long. CDR1 is SQVTM and CDR2 is ANQGSEA in the germline V gene. The V and J ends lost 1 base and 5 bases respectively, with 17 bases between them. Source material: blood, either unsorted or a sorted T cell fraction (not recorded which). The chain uses TRBV29-1 and TRBJ2-5; tentative D call: TRBD1 (6 bases). This clonotype was sampled from a human donor who was either an allogeneic HSCT recipient or a stem cell or donor lymphocyte infusion donor (not recorded which). It is not recorded whose cells these are; they may come from a transplant donor. The CDR3 loop reads CSVEVLTGFLETQYF. The CDR3 DNA follows: TGCAGCGTTGAAGTTCTTACAGGGTTTTTGGAGACCCAGTACTTC.